A single T cell receptor (beta chain) is shown here with its context. What this receptor recognizes is not known. No per-base quality is available; no much larger clone lies one base away. The cohort comprised fewer than 700 healthy bone marrow donors. Cohort members were all nominally healthy when sampled, although unrecorded immune exposures were likely present. The donor was CMV seropositive and belonged to the group of 270 or so seropositive cohort members. Every donor gave a peripheral blood sample, and the peripheral blood mononuclear cells from that sample were used for TCR beta sequencing. The Qiagen DNeasy Blood Extraction Kit was used to extract genomic DNA from the blood cell samples. The data were taken from a study of cytomegalovirus exposure and HLA in healthy donors (dated by TCRdb to about 2017). Turning to the overall study: An earlier analysis of roughly 500 of the donors reported 250 to 300 Gb of sequence data and 117 million unique TCR beta sequences obtained from around 170 million T cells. Roughly 300 gigabases of sequencing data and around 85 million unique TCR sequences made up an early release that covered approximately 620 HLA-typed donors. Of the approximately 370 genotyped donors, approximately 81% were placed in the genetic ancestry cluster associated with self-reported Caucasian donors. The study was designed to test whether signatures of past pathogen exposure could be identified by cataloging public T cell receptors. The study used immunosequencing to profile the T cell repertoires of several hundred subjects and linked those repertoires to cytomegalovirus serostatus. Besides the first cohort of approximately 670 subjects, a separate validation cohort made up of over 100 different subjects was used. High-throughput TCR immunosequencing, statistical association of individual TCRs with disease status, and machine learning were combined to predict cytomegalovirus infection status. To study patterns of TCR occurrence, a later analysis re-analyzed previously published TCR beta repertoires from just over 650 donors and added high-resolution HLA genotyping. Rather than using new phenotypic data, the later analysis identified candidate immune exposures from TCR beta sequences and from how often those sequences occurred across donors. To decide whether each TCR beta V gene segment behaved as functional or pseudogenic, an earlier analysis of some 580 of the donors relied on high-throughput TCR beta sequencing. Donor age, sex, ethnicity and CMV serostatus were collected together with the repertoire data. Genome-wide SNP genotypes for about 65% of the 666 donors were used in a later genetic analysis, which treated that subset as a discovery cohort. Every discovery cohort repertoire had been produced on one sequencing platform. HLA typing covered class I and class II loci at four-digit resolution. Typing coverage differed by locus: A, B, C, DRB1 and DQB1 were typed in roughly 620-630 donors, DQA1 in approximately 520, DPA1 in 600 to 610, and DPB1 in roughly 470. Four to six DR-DQ haplotypes were handled as single units for association and clustering, since linkage in the cohort was strong. Among about 390 genotyped donors of the cohort, an average of roughly 240,000 unique TCR beta nucleotide sequences were sequenced per donor, roughly 20% of them non-productive.

Study-wide conclusions, independent of this receptor: The classifier was reported to diagnose cytomegalovirus status with high specificity and sensitivity in both the original cohort and the validation cohort. According to a later analysis, most CMV-associated TCR beta chains appeared to be HLA-restricted, and the HLA associations seemed to be driven largely by CMV exposure. Three of the identified cytomegalovirus-associated TCR beta chains were confirmed in vitro to be specific for cytomegalovirus antigens. Because HLA typing was missing for some donors at each locus, association tests included only the typed subset. Several of the top co-occurrence clusters appeared to be linked to parvovirus B19, influenza, CMV and Epstein-Barr virus, according to a later analysis. The sequencing pipeline was judged likely to have produced a cluster of highly shared sequence variants as a technical artifact. In a later analysis, HLA-associated TCR beta chains were found to be more clonally expanded and to have lower generation probabilities than equally common non-associated chains. The authors suggested that the approach could potentially be extended to other disease states and immunological phenotypes. A total of 164 TCR beta chains were listed by the study as associated with cytomegalovirus. In a later genetic analysis, fewer N-insertions in productive TCRs were reported among donors in an Asian-associated ancestry cluster than the approximately 710-donor mean. The presence/absence analyses assumed that sequencing depth was roughly uniform across donors, and that assumption may not be true. When HLA alleles, especially DR and DQ, strongly co-occurred, TCR associations were difficult to assign to individual alleles. Some IMGT-functional V segments, including TRBV6-2 and TRBV6-3, could not be distinguished by the 87-base-pair reads and were therefore excluded. Because counts were too low, roughly 18 rarely observed V segments, including chromosome 9 orphons, were left out of the earlier analysis of some 640 of the donors. A further reported finding was that TCR beta sequences accurately predicted the HLA-A and HLA-B alleles for most subjects in the first cohort. In an earlier analysis of roughly 500 of the donors, most TCR beta V segments appeared in productive rearrangements about 90% or about 30% of the time, broadly matching IMGT annotations. V-gene and J-gene trimming of TCR beta chains was associated with a missense DCLRE1C variant in a later genetic analysis, and the association was replicated in an independent cohort. A later analysis found that TCR association rates varied across HLA loci, with DRB1 alleles showing the most associated TCRs and HLA-C alleles the fewest. For the cohort, immune exposure information was limited to CMV serostatus. Correlated functional status among segregating V segments might be attributable to linkage disequilibrium, but an unknown experimental factor could not be ruled out. Across donors, most TCR sequences were observed very rarely, whereas some public TCRs were present in many individuals. Specific HLA alleles were associated with 15,000 to 20,000 TCR beta sequences at a false discovery rate of 0.05 in a later analysis. The cohort was sequenced for TCR beta chains only, and without alpha or paired-chain data the features that could be detected were limited.

Relative to germline, V is 3 bases shorter and J is 1 base shorter, with 10 bases between their ends. The germline V gene sets CDR1 to LGHNA and CDR2 to YNFKEQ. The CDR3 spans 15 residues, from the cysteine through the phenylalanine. Only the CDR3 portion is preserved as DNA: 45 bases, with reading frame beginning at the first base. Preparation of the library involved the immunoSEQ multiplex PCR assay. The multiplex PCR relied on a mix of 60 forward primers for TCR Vbeta segments and 13 reverse primers for TCR Jbeta segments. A multiplex PCR assay on genomic DNA amplified the CDR3 region of rearranged TCR beta genes. Amplified TCR beta libraries were sequenced as 87-base-pair reads on the Illumina HiSeq System. The published analysis was carried out like this. Across the 500 to 700 repertoires, a later analysis counted some 81 million unique TCR beta chains, roughly 11 million of which were shared by at least two donors. Raw reads were error-corrected and collapsed into unique sequences by a nearest-neighbor algorithm in which closely related sequences were merged to remove PCR and sequencing errors. V, D and J gene segments were assigned by aligning CDR3 sequences to IMGT reference sequences. Each retained sequence needed at least a six-nucleotide match to both a V gene segment and a J gene segment. A rearrangement counted as productive if the CDR3 had no stop codons and remained in frame with V and J, and every other rearrangement counted as non-productive. CDR3 was defined by IMGT convention, running from the second conserved V-encoded cysteine to the conserved J-encoded phenylalanine. The earlier analysis of some 580 of the donors excluded any sequence lacking an unambiguous match to a single V gene segment. In an earlier analysis of approximately 590 of the donors, V segments were called functional above 56.7% productive rearrangements and were called segregating when the between-donor standard deviation exceeded 5%. A statistical classification framework was developed to diagnose cytomegalovirus status using the catalog of TCR beta chain sequences. V and J gene assignment, in a later analysis, came from comparing TCR nucleotide sequences with IMGT/GENE-DB human TR gene sequences. In a later analysis, CDR3 sequences and most-parsimonious VDJ recombination scenarios were assigned using the TCRdist pipeline. In a later analysis, each TCR beta chain was defined by its CDR3 amino acid sequence together with its V-gene family, and reads without a unique V-gene family were excluded. As a way to deal with suspected cross-contamination and a sequencing artifact, a later analysis dropped under 600 nucleotide sequences that were highly shared and had low generation probability. In a later analysis, a clonal expansion index for each public chain was calculated from normalized within-repertoire ranks of inferred template counts. A later analysis computed generation probabilities with a VDJ recombination model fitted to out-of-frame rearrangements, and checked the results against IGoR. In a later analysis, hypergeometric tests were used to score TCR-TCR, TCR-HLA and TCR-CMV co-occurrence, with a repertoire-size bias correction applied to TCR pairs. False discovery rates were estimated in a later analysis by permuting HLA or CMV assignments 20 times. A later analysis grouped co-occurring TCRs with DBSCAN, adding TCRdist sequence similarity when clustering within HLA-allele-positive subsets. For co-occurrence clustering, repertoires with fewer than 30,000 or more than 120,000 public chains were excluded, along with a handful of repertoires with anomalous nucleotide sharing. The source is immuneACCESS, and TCRdb retained only in-frame sequences with V and J called. Part of the clones is not carried over; for the studies checked, unresolved V genes explain less than half of this, and the remainder is unexplained. V, J and clone size are taken as reported in that table, and D and trimming were inferred from the DNA itself. This sample is represented by roughly 50,000 clones; about 69% of them were singletons. The ten largest make up almost 7% of the sample.

The chain is encoded by TRBV4-2 joined to TRBJ1-3; no D segment can be confidently identified. The source of this sequence is a man under 40 in good health and CMV-seropositive. The sequenced sample was PBMCs. The nucleotide sequence is given as TGTGCCAGCAGCCACCTCTTAGATTCTGGAAACACCATATATTTT. It translates to CASSHLLDSGNTIYF.